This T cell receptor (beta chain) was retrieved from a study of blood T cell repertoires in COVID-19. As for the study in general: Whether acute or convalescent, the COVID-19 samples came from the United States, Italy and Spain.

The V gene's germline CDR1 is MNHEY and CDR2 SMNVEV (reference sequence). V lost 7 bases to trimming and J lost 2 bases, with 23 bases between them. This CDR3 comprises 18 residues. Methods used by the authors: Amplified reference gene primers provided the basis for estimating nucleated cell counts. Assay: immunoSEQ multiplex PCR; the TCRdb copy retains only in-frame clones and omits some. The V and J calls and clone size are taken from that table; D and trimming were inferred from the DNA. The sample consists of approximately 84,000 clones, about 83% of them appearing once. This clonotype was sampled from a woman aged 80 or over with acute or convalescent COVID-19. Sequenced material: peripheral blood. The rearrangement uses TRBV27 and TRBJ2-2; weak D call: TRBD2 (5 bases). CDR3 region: CASTTSGQRRGNTGELFF. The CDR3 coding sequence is TGTGCCAGCACCACGTCCGGTCAGCGACGGGGAAACACCGGGGAGCTGTTTTTT.